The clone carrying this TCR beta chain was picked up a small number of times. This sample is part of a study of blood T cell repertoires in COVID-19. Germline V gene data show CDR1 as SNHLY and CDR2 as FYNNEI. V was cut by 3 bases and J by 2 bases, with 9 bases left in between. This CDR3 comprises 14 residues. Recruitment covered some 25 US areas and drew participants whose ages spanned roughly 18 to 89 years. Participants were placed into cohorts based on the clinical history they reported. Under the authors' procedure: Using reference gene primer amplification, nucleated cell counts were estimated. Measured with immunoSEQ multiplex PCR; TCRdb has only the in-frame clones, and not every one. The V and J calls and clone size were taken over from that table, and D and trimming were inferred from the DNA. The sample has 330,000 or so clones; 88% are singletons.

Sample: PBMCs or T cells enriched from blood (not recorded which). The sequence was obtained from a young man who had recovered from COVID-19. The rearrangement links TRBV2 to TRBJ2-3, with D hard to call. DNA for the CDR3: TGTGCCAGCAGTGAGGGCAGGATCACAGATACGCAGTATTTT. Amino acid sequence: CASSEGRITDTQYF. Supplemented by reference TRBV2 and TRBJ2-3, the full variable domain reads EPEVTQTPSHQVTQMGQEVILRCVPISNHLYFYWYRQILGQKVEFLVSFYNNEISEKSEIFDDQFSVERPDGSNFTLKIRSTKLEDSAMYFCASSEGRITDTQYFGPGTRLTVL.